These 5 T cell receptor beta chains were all obtained from the same sample, sequenced in a study of blood T cells in healthy people across ages. A second PCR, run for roughly 7 to 12 cycles, used a sample-barcoded 5' primer plus a J-beta primer mix. MiXCR was run by TCRdb on the 5' RACE reads, yielding one entry per CDR3 protein. The table shows hundreds of thousands of distinct CDR3 sequences, with about a third occurring only once. Sequenced sample: blood. Receptors were obtained from an elderly woman in good health.

This clonotype was seen at least ten times. The chain joins TRBV4-3 to TRBJ2-5; D ambiguous. The CDR3 runs to 15 residues. V was pared by 6 bases and J by 5 bases, with 19 bases between. In germline, CDR1 is LGHNA, CDR2 YSLEER. CDR3 protein: CASSLNLQGLETQYF. In DNA form, the CDR3 reads TGCGCCAGCAGTCTTAACCTACAAGGGTTGGAGACCCAGTACTTC.

This clonotype has ten or more counts. V and J are TRBV10-3 and TRBJ2-1; perhaps TRBD2 as D (6 bases). The J call may be wrong; the DNA end is better matched by TRBJ2-7. Germline loops: CDR1 ENHRY, CDR2 SYGVKD. This CDR3 is 16 amino acids long. As DNA, the CDR3 is TGTGCCACCCGGGACTTAGCGAGAGTCTCCTACAATGAGCAGTACTTC. This codes for CATRDLARVSYNEQYF.

Remarks on this clonotype: A much larger clone differs by one base, so this may be a read error. The rearrangement uses TRBV20-1 and TRBJ2-3; D uncertain. CDR1 and CDR2 (germline): DFQATT, SNEGSKA (reference sequence). The CDR3 is made up of 13 amino acids. V was pared by 1 base and J by 2 bases, with 7 bases between. DNA for the CDR3: TGCAGTGCTAGAGTAGCCGACACAGATACGCAGTATTTT. This gives the protein CSARVADTDTQYF.

This clonotype has a count of ten or more. This may be a read error, as it is one base from a much larger clone. The CDR3 protein is CSASPGHDEQFF. The CDR3 bases are TGCAGTGCTAGCCCCGGGCACGATGAGCAGTTCTTC. The chain recombines TRBV20-1 with TRBJ2-1, with D uncertain. Germline-derived CDR1 and CDR2 are DFQATT and SNEGSKA (reference sequence). The V gene lost 3 bases and the J gene lost 8 bases, with 11 bases spanning the gap. CDR3 length: 12 amino acids.

The genes are TRBV7-2 and TRBJ2-3; D is possibly TRBD2 (6 bases). Germline-derived CDR1 and CDR2 are SGHTA and FQGNSA. Trimming left V 6 bases short and J 2 bases short, with 18 bases between. The CDR3 spans 16 residues. This chain's CDR3 is CASSDVGSGDTDTQYF. CDR3 nucleotide sequence: TGTGCCAGCAGTGATGTTGGATCGGGGGACACAGATACGCAGTATTTT.